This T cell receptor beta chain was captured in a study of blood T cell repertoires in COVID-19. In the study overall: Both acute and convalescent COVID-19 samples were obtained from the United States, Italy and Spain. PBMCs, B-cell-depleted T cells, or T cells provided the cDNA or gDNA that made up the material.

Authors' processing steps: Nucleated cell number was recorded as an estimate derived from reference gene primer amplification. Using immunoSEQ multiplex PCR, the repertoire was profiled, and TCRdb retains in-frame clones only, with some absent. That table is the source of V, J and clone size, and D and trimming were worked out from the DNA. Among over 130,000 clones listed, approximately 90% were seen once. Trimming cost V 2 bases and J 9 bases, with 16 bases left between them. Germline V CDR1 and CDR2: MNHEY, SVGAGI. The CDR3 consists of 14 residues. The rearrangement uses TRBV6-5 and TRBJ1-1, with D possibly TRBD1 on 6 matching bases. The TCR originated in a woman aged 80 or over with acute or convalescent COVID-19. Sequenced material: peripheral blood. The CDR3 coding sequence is TGTGCCAGCAGTTACGCGACAGGATCTTGGAAAGCTTTCTTT. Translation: CASSYATGSWKAFF.